Each of the 24 T cell receptor beta chains below was sequenced from the same sample in a study of T cells in Graves' hyperthyroidism and ophthalmopathy. RNA transcripts gave rise to amplified TCR beta CDR3 regions. When the TCR CDR3 underwent first-round RT-PCR, the HTBI primer set was used. TCRdb passed the multiplex PCR reads through MiXCR, listing each CDR3 protein once. The sample consists of about half a million distinct CDR3 sequences, 22% of them appearing once. Sequenced sample: blood. The receptor source for this set is a woman in her seventies with Graves' ophthalmopathy.

This clonotype came up a few times. The chain employs TRBV27 and TRBJ2-7, with D perhaps given as TRBD1 or TRBD2 (5 bases each). V was trimmed by 5 bases and J by 1 base, leaving 18 bases between them. The CDR3 totals 16 residues. CDR1 and CDR2 from the germline V gene are MNHEY and SMNVEV (reference sequence). The CDR3 region has the DNA TGTGCCAGCAGTCCTATCGGGGCACCGTATTCCTACGAGCAGTACTTC. This gives the protein CASSPIGAPYSYEQYF.

Many counts were recorded for this clonotype. The rearrangement joins TRBV20-1 to TRBJ2-1; D not certain. This CDR3 has 14 amino acids. Deletions cut 5 bases from V and 0 bases from J, with 11 bases between. Germline lookup yields CDR1 DFQATT and CDR2 SNEGSKA (reference sequence). The CDR3 is CSALRLSSYNEQFF. CDR3 DNA: TGCAGTGCTCTCCGACTGAGCTCCTACAATGAGCAGTTCTTC.

The V gene is TRBV7-2, the J gene TRBJ2-3, with D unclear. V was shortened by 1 base and J by 5 bases, with 10 bases between the two germline ends. The CDR3 consists of 14 residues. Germline V gene lookup returns CDR1 SGHTA and CDR2 FQGNSA. CDR3 residues: CASSLGNPRDTQYF. The CDR3 region has the DNA TGTGCCAGCAGCTTAGGGAACCCCAGAGATACGCAGTATTTT.

This clonotype has just a few counts. J is TRBJ2-1 and V is TRBV6-1; D is unclear. CDR1 and CDR2 from the germline V gene are MNHNS and SASEGT. The CDR3 contains 13 residues. V dropped 5 bases and J dropped 7 bases, with 12 bases sitting between them. For the CDR3, the DNA is TGTGCCAGCAGTCACGAACTTCGGAATGAGCAGTTCTTC. It codes for CASSHELRNEQFF.

This clonotype was picked up a small number of times. The chain has TRBV7-2 and TRBJ2-1; D ambiguous. This CDR3 comprises 16 residues. Looked up from germline, CDR1 is SGHTA and CDR2 is FQGNSA. Trimming pared 4 bases from V and 0 bases from J, leaving 13 bases between. The CDR3 bases are TGTGCCAGCAGCTCCCTGATATCTACCTCCTACAATGAGCAGTTCTTC. Translated: CASSSLISTSYNEQFF.

This clonotype appeared a few times. This chain joins TRBV28 and TRBJ2-2, with TRBD1 matching over 9 bases. Unmatched junction bases numbered 6, after V lost 7 bases and J lost 9 bases. The V gene's germline CDR1 is MDHEN and CDR2 SYDVKM. The length of the CDR3 is 13 residues. The CDR3, as DNA: TGTGCCAGCATTGGACAGGGGCCTCGGGAGCTGTTTTTT. Translated, it gives CASIGQGPRELFF.

This clonotype appeared a few times. This sequence joins TRBV7-6 and TRBJ2-7; no firm D call. This CDR3 is 15 amino acids long. V was clipped by 5 bases and J by 3 bases, with 17 bases between them. CDR1 SGHVS and CDR2 FNYEAQ come from the germline V gene. In DNA form, the CDR3 reads TGTGCCAGCAGCGACGGCCGTCGCAAGGACTACGAGCAGTACTTC. Translating gives CASSDGRRKDYEQYF. The complete variable domain, with remaining parts taken from reference TRBV7-6 and TRBJ2-7, reads GAGVSQSPRYKVTKRGQDVALRCDPISGHVSLYWYRQALGQGPEFLTYFNYEAQQDKSGLPNDRFSAERPEGSISTLTIQRTEQRDSAMYRCASSDGRRKDYEQYFGPGTRLTVT.

This clonotype occurred a few times. The chain carries TRBV12-3 or TRBV12-4 and TRBJ1-5, with no clear D. The CDR3 runs to 14 residues. The V gene lost 5 bases and the J gene lost 3 bases, with 11 bases spanning the gap. CDR3 in DNA: TGTGCCAGCAGTACTTGGACGGTCAATCAGCCCCAGCATTTT. The encoded protein is CASSTWTVNQPQHF.

The chain recombines TRBV12-3 or TRBV12-4 with TRBJ2-3; D is perhaps TRBD2 (7 bases). Between the trimmed V and J ends, which lost 3 bases and 6 bases, there was a span of 13 bases. The CDR3 contains 14 residues. The CDR3 sequence: CASSLGGALDTQYF. CDR3 DNA: TGTGCCAGCAGTTTGGGGGGGGCCCTGGATACGCAGTATTTT.

This clonotype was observed many times. The chain employs TRBV28 and TRBJ2-1; TRBD2 is a possible D gene (5 bases). Per germline, CDR1 MDHEN and CDR2 SYDVKM. The CDR3 has 15 amino acids. Trimming pared 6 bases from V and 3 bases from J, leaving 15 bases between. The CDR3 sequence is CASSTHQRYYNEQFF. For the CDR3, the DNA is TGTGCCAGCAGCACGCACCAGCGGTACTACAATGAGCAGTTCTTC.

This clonotype was found a few times. The chain employs TRBV7-9 and TRBJ2-7; 10 bases line up with TRBD2. The CDR3 loop spans 15 amino acids. V dropped 5 bases and J dropped 2; count of bases not matched to a gene: 6. From germline, CDR1 is SEHNR and CDR2 FQNEAQ (reference sequence). The CDR3 DNA is TGTGCCAGCAGCCCGAGCGGGAGGGGAACCTACGAGCAGTACTTC. It encodes CASSPSGRGTYEQYF.

J is TRBJ2-7 and V is TRBV2; 11 positions match TRBD2. V gave up 9 bases and J gave up 7 bases; unmatched junction bases: 8. CDR3 length equals 13 residues. Germline CDR1 reads SNHLY; CDR2 reads FYNNEI. The CDR3 bases are TGTGCCAGTCGACTAGCGGGACTGGGGGAGCAGTACTTC. It encodes CASRLAGLGEQYF.

This clonotype was counted at least ten times. J is TRBJ1-5 and V is TRBV6-1; unclear D gene. Germline V gene data show CDR1 as MNHNS and CDR2 as SASEGT. Deletions cut 3 bases from V and 15 bases from J, with 18 bases between. The CDR3 is made up of 13 amino acids. The CDR3 DNA reads as TGTGCCAGCAGTGATGGTCCCATTCGTCCCGGGCATTTT. It specifies CASSDGPIRPGHF.

The rearrangement links TRBV12-3 or TRBV12-4 to TRBJ2-7, with TRBD1 identical over 9 bases. The ends lost 0 bases at V and 0 bases at J; junction bases unmatched: 3. There are 16 residues in the CDR3. The CDR3 DNA is TGTGCCAGCAGTTTAGCCCTGACAGGGGGCTCCTACGAGCAGTACTTC. Its translation is CASSLALTGGSYEQYF.

This clonotype was counted between two and nine times. The chain carries TRBV7-2 and TRBJ2-1; D uncertain. The CDR3 is made up of 14 amino acids. Trimming left V 3 bases short and J 5 bases short, with 11 bases between. Looked up from germline, CDR1 is SGHTA and CDR2 is FQGNSA. The CDR3: CASSLSSINNEQFF. For the CDR3, the DNA is TGTGCCAGCAGCTTGTCGAGTATAAACAATGAGCAGTTCTTC.

The rearrangement uses TRBV20-1 and TRBJ2-7; D is unresolved. V lost 3 bases, J lost 2 bases, and 5 bases lay in between. CDR1 and CDR2 (germline): DFQATT, SNEGSKA (reference sequence). The CDR3 loop spans 11 amino acids. The CDR3 loop reads CSASLPYEQYF. The CDR3 region has the DNA TGCAGTGCTAGTCTCCCCTACGAGCAGTACTTC.

The table lists this clonotype with a few counts. This chain joins TRBV7-8 and TRBJ1-3; TRBD1 agrees at 9 bases. Losses at the gene ends were 3 bases for V and 6 bases for J; bases not matched to a gene: 9. Germline CDR1 SGHVS, CDR2 FQNEAQ. The CDR3 runs 16 residues. CDR3 sequence: CASSFSGQGRVNTIYF. The CDR3 coding sequence is TGTGCCAGCAGCTTTTCGGGACAGGGACGGGTAAACACCATATATTTT. Variable domain in full (rest from reference TRBV7-8 and TRBJ1-3): GAGVSQSPRYKVAKRGQDVALRCDPISGHVSLFWYQQALGQGPEFLTYFQNEAQLDKSGLPSDRFFAERPEGSVSTLKIQRTQQEDSAVYLCASSFSGQGRVNTIYFGEGSWLTVV.

This clonotype was counted between two and nine times. The chain's CDR3 is CASSFGTGRIGELFF. CDR3 in DNA: TGTGCCAGCAGCTTCGGGACAGGGCGGATCGGGGAGCTGTTTTTT. This rearrangement joins TRBV13 to TRBJ2-2, with 9 bases that match TRBD1. Germline V CDR1 and CDR2: PRHDT, FYEKMQ (reference sequence). The CDR3 is 15 residues long. V trimming: 3 bases; J trimming: 7 bases; junction bases outside the gene matches: 6. Using reference TRBV13 and TRBJ2-2 for the parts outside the CDR3, the full variable domain is AAGVIQSPRHLIKEKRETATLKCYPIPRHDTVYWYQQGPGQDPQFLISFYEKMQSDKGSIPDRFSAQQFSDYHSELNMSSLELGDSALYFCASSFGTGRIGELFFGEGSRLTVL.

About this clonotype: A much larger clone lies a single base off, so this may be a read error. The CDR3 carries no conserved terminal phenylalanine or tryptophan, so it likely arises from a read error. The J gene is TRBJ2-7, the V gene TRBV7-9; 11 bases are shared with TRBD2. The CDR3 consists of 15 residues. Germline V gives CDR1 SEHNR, CDR2 FQNEAQ (reference sequence). With V trimmed by 4 bases and J by 4 bases, 6 bases remained unmatched. CDR3 protein: CASSSIAGGRYEQYL. In DNA, the CDR3 is TGTGCCAGCAGCTCCATAGCGGGAGGGCGTTACGAGCAGTACCTC.

This clonotype was detected only a few times. The chain links TRBV6-2 or TRBV6-3 to TRBJ1-2; TRBD1 agrees at 7 bases. The germline V gene encodes CDR1 MNHEY and CDR2 SVGEGT. J gave up 0 bases and V 3 bases, and 4 bases lay outside the gene matches. There are 15 residues in the CDR3. Written as DNA, the CDR3 is TGTGCCAGCAGTTATACAGGGGCTCCTAACTATGGCTACACCTTC. This translates into CASSYTGAPNYGYTF.

This clonotype showed up many times. V usage is TRBV6-1 and J usage is TRBJ2-5; TRBD2 matches 11 bases. Trimming removed 7 bases from V and 1 base from J; junction bases left unmatched: 17. The CDR3 is 19 amino acids. The germline V gene encodes CDR1 MNHNS and CDR2 SASEGT. The CDR3 loop reads CASTSPPGLAALPQETQYF. DNA for the CDR3: TGTGCCAGCACATCTCCCCCGGGACTAGCGGCCCTCCCCCAAGAGACCCAGTACTTC.

In its sample, this clonotype was seen many times. The rearrangement joins TRBV11-2 to TRBJ2-7, with D perhaps matching TRBD1 (6 bases). V gave up 0 bases and J gave up 6 bases, with 12 bases separating them. This CDR3 spans 14 amino acids. The germline gives CDR1 SGHAT, CDR2 FQNNGV. Written as DNA, the CDR3 is TGTGCCAGCAGCTTAGATGACAGGTGGGGCGAGCAGTACTTC. This encodes CASSLDDRWGEQYF.

The V call is TRBV4-2, the J call TRBJ2-1, with 8 bases matching TRBD2. The CDR3 has 17 amino acids. Per the germline V gene, CDR1 is LGHNA and CDR2 is YNFKEQ. V lost 3 bases, J lost 4 bases, and 11 bases stayed unmatched. The CDR3 sequence: CASSQFSAGGPYNEQFF. The CDR3 DNA follows: TGTGCCAGCAGCCAGTTCTCTGCGGGAGGACCTTACAATGAGCAGTTCTTC.

The chain uses TRBV5-1 and TRBJ1-2, with D unclear. Trimming removed 4 bases at V and 6 bases at J, with 13 bases between. The CDR3 extends over 13 amino acids. Germline loops: CDR1 SGHRS, CDR2 YFSETQ. CDR3 nucleotides: TGCGCCAGCAGCCTTCAGGAACGGCATGGCTACACCTTC. It encodes CASSLQERHGYTF.